One and the same sample provided the 25 T cell receptor beta chains below, sequenced in a study of regulatory T cells in long-lasting Graves disease. This sample's time point: persistent/refractory GD, antithyroid drugs over 5 years with positive TRAb. Scientists built the TCR library using RNA that was extracted from PBMCs. Arm-PCR of CDR3 regions with iRepertoire HTBI primers generated TCR beta libraries. TCRdb independently ran MiXCR on the multiplex PCR reads; one entry per CDR3 protein. The data contain over 350,000 distinct CDR3 sequences, around 20% of them singletons. The sample in question was peripheral blood mononuclear cells (PBMCs), obtained when the disease was refractory, from a patient treated with antithyroid drugs. The source is a female donor with Graves disease.

The chain uses TRBV7-2 and TRBJ2-7; perhaps TRBD2 as D (6 bases). The CDR3 spans 13 residues. Germline CDR1 reads SGHTA; CDR2 reads FQGNSA. V lost 6 bases to trimming and J lost 4 bases, with 13 bases between them. The CDR3 loop is CASSGGSRYEQYF. The DNA of the CDR3 is TGTGCCAGCAGTGGAGGGAGCAGGTACGAGCAGTACTTC. Supplemented by reference TRBV7-2 and TRBJ2-7, the full variable domain reads GAGVSQSPSNKVTEKGKDVELRCDPISGHTALYWYRQSLGQGLEFLIYFQGNSAPDKSGLPSDRFSAERTGGSVSTLTIQRTQQEDSAVYLCASSGGSRYEQYFGPGTRLTVT.

Here the CDR3 reads CASRLGSMNTEAFF. In nucleotides, the CDR3 is TGTGCCAGTAGGTTGGGCAGCATGAACACTGAAGCTTTCTTT. This chain uses TRBV19 with TRBJ1-1, with no clear D. CDR1 LNHDA and CDR2 SQIVND come from the germline V gene (reference sequence). This CDR3 comprises 14 residues. V lost 6 bases and J lost 0, with 11 bases in between. Based on the CDR3 plus reference TRBV19 and TRBJ1-1, the full variable domain is DGGITQSPKYLFRKEGQNVTLSCEQNLNHDAMYWYRQDPGQGLRLIYYSQIVNDFQKGDIAEGYSVSREKKESFPLTVTSAQKNPTAFYLCASRLGSMNTEAFFGQGTRLTVV.

This clonotype has a single count. The chain carries TRBV10-3 and TRBJ2-3, with D unresolved. The CDR3 is 13 residues long. V was trimmed by 8 bases and J by 0 bases, leaving 9 bases between them. Germline lookup yields CDR1 ENHRY and CDR2 SYGVKD. CDR3 amino acids: CAIGQDSTDTQYF. The CDR3 region has the DNA TGTGCCATCGGGCAGGATAGCACAGATACGCAGTATTTT.

The chain recombines TRBV5-1 with TRBJ2-3, with a weak D call TRBD2 (6 bases). This CDR3 region has 13 residues. Trimming stripped 4 bases from V and 2 bases from J, with 8 bases between. Germline CDR1 SGHRS, CDR2 YFSETQ. CDR3 in amino acids: CASSGGVTDTQYF. The CDR3 DNA reads TGCGCCAGCAGCGGAGGGGTCACAGATACGCAGTATTTT.

The V gene is TRBV18, the J gene TRBJ1-6; 8 bases align to TRBD1. This CDR3 contains 16 residues. CDR1 is KGHSH, CDR2 LQKENI, per germline. J gave up 9 bases and V 2 bases, and 9 bases lay outside the gene matches. The CDR3 protein is CASSPARAGGGSPLHF. The CDR3 DNA is TGTGCCAGCTCACCAGCGAGGGCAGGGGGCGGTTCACCCCTCCACTTT.

This clonotype was counted many times. This chain joins TRBV6-2 or TRBV6-3 and TRBJ1-4; D is unresolved. From germline, CDR1 is MNHEY and CDR2 SVGEGT. CDR3 length: 14 amino acids. Trimming cost V 2 bases and J 6 bases, with 10 bases left between them. The CDR3 spells CASSYGTNYEKLFF. The CDR3 coding sequence is TGTGCCAGCAGTTACGGCACCAACTATGAAAAACTGTTTTTT.

To note about this clonotype: One end of the junction does not line up with germline, which may come from a read error. The V and J genes are TRBV2 and TRBJ2-7; 14 positions agree with TRBD2. Germline V gene data show CDR1 as SNHLY and CDR2 as FYNNEI. The CDR3 is 16 amino acids. In DNA form, the CDR3 reads TGTGCCTGCAGTTACGCCGGGACTAGCGGGAGCTACGAGCAGTACTTC. It codes for CACSYAGTSGSYEQYF.

J is TRBJ2-7 and V is TRBV6-9; 14 bases line up with TRBD2. The V and J ends lost 5 bases and 7 bases, in that order; junction bases with no gene match: 10. Germline V gene lookup returns CDR1 MNHGY and CDR2 SVAAGI. The CDR3 runs 16 residues. The CDR3 nucleotides are TGTGCCAGCAGTGGGGGGACTAGCGGGAGCATCAATGAGCAGTACTTC. It specifies CASSGGTSGSINEQYF.

The chain employs TRBV3-1 and TRBJ2-3, with 13 bases matching TRBD2. Germline V lookup: CDR1 LGHDT, CDR2 YNNKEL (reference sequence). This CDR3 is built from 18 residues. V shed 3 bases, J shed 2 bases, and the junction held 8 bases outside the gene matches. CDR3 amino acids: CASSQPGLAGYNTDTQYF. The CDR3 DNA sequence: TGTGCCAGCAGCCAGCCGGGACTAGCGGGATATAACACAGATACGCAGTATTTT.

This clonotype was seen only a few times. This may be a read error, as it is one base from a much larger clone. The chain carries TRBV11-2 and TRBJ1-4, with 9 nucleotides matching TRBD1. This CDR3 is 16 amino acids long. Germline CDR1 reads SGHAT; CDR2 reads FQNNGV. The CDR3 DNA reads TGTGCCAGCAGCTTAACAGGGGGCCGGGCTAATGAAAAACCGTTTTTT. Translated: CASSLTGGRANEKPFF.

This clonotype showed up just once. A much larger clone differs from this one at a single base, so this may be a read error. The CDR3 ends on some other residue instead of the conserved phenylalanine or tryptophan, so this is likely a read error. CDR3 in DNA: TGTGCCAGCAGCTCACCCTGGACAGGACAAAATCAGCCCCAGCATTCT. Encoded protein: CASSSPWTGQNQPQHS. The J gene is TRBJ1-5, the V gene TRBV28; 7 bases agree with TRBD1. Trimming cost V 6 bases and J 4 bases; bases outside gene matches: 12. CDR3 size: 16 residues. The germline V gene has CDR1 MDHEN and CDR2 SYDVKM.

This clonotype was detected ten times or more. This chain links TRBV28 with TRBJ1-1; D perhaps matches TRBD1 (5 bases). The CDR3 spans 10 residues. The V and J ends lost 8 bases and 10 bases respectively, with 11 bases between them. Germline assignment: CDR1 MDHEN and CDR2 SYDVKM. The CDR3 coding sequence is TGTGCCAGCGCACAGGTCTTAGCTTTCTTT. Translating it yields CASAQVLAFF.

This clonotype was seen repeatedly, ten times or more. This chain uses TRBV12-3 or TRBV12-4 with TRBJ2-2, with D hard to call. Between the trimmed V and J ends, which lost 11 bases and 0 bases, there was a span of 10 bases. This CDR3 is 13 amino acids long. The CDR3 protein is CACRVSNTGELFF. The DNA of the CDR3 is TGTGCCTGCCGGGTTTCGAACACCGGGGAGCTGTTTTTT.

This clonotype occurred once. A read error may be the cause here, since a much bigger clone is one base away. V usage is TRBV29-1 and J usage is TRBJ1-2, with 9 bases lining up with TRBD1. The germline V gene encodes CDR1 SQVTM and CDR2 ANQGSEA. The CDR3 totals 11 residues. The ends lost 7 bases at V and 7 bases at J; junction bases unmatched: 4. In DNA, the CDR3 is TGCAGCGAGGGACAGGGAGGTGGCTACACCTTC. Amino acid sequence: CSEGQGGGYTF.

The chain recombines TRBV10-1 with TRBJ2-2; D gene uncertain. Deletions cut 5 bases from V and 9 bases from J, with 10 bases between. The CDR3 runs to 12 residues. CDR1 WNHNN and CDR2 SYGVQD come from the germline V gene (reference sequence). CDR3 amino acids: CASSRTLRELFF. The CDR3, as DNA: TGCGCCAGCAGTAGGACGCTCCGGGAGCTGTTTTTT.

This clonotype showed up just a few times. The chain links TRBV3-1 to TRBJ1-1, with D uncertain. Deletions cut 2 bases from V and 0 bases from J, with 10 bases between. CDR3 size: 15 residues. Germline CDR1 reads LGHDT; CDR2 reads YNNKEL (reference sequence). The CDR3 DNA sequence: TGTGCCAGCAGCCAATCGGCAGGCCTGAACACTGAAGCTTTCTTT. This encodes CASSQSAGLNTEAFF.

This chain connects TRBV24-1 to TRBJ1-2; no reliable D call. The germline V gene has CDR1 KGHDR and CDR2 SFDVKD. The CDR3 is 13 residues long. The germline V and J ends were trimmed by 4 bases and 10 bases, with 15 bases remaining between them. DNA of the CDR3: TGTGCCACCAGTGACGCCAAAAAGGGCCCCTACACCTTC. This sequence encodes CATSDAKKGPYTF.

The chain uses TRBV7-2 and TRBJ2-7; TRBD2 agrees at 7 bases. CDR1 and CDR2 (germline): SGHTA, FQGNSA. The V segment lost 10 bases and the J segment 2 bases; nucleotides outside the gene matches: 17. There are 16 residues in the CDR3. In nucleotides, the CDR3 is TGTGCCACCCCCCTACGGATGAGGACTAGTCCCTACGAGCAGTACTTC. Its translation: CATPLRMRTSPYEQYF.

This clonotype was seen a handful of times. The chain employs TRBV19 and TRBJ2-7, with 9 nucleotides matching TRBD2. The ends lost 3 bases at V and 3 bases at J; junction bases unmatched: 6. The germline V gene has CDR1 LNHDA and CDR2 SQIVND (reference sequence). This CDR3 has 15 amino acids. The CDR3 sequence: CASSIAAGGIYEQYF. The CDR3 nucleotides read TGTGCCAGTAGTATTGCAGCGGGAGGAATCTACGAGCAGTACTTC.

The chain couples TRBV19 to TRBJ2-6; maybe TRBD1 (7 bases). The CDR3 has 16 residues. With 6 bases removed from V and 2 bases from J, the gap between germline ends came to 14 bases. Germline CDR1 reads LNHDA; CDR2 reads SQIVND (reference sequence). The CDR3 region has the DNA TGTGCCAGTAGCCGCGGGACAGAGGCTGGGGCCAACGTCCTGACTTTC. Its translation: CASSRGTEAGANVLTF.

This clonotype was detected ten times or more. The germline gene is not matched at one end of the junction; a read error may be the cause. This sequence joins TRBV29-1 and TRBJ1-1, with 9 bases lining up with TRBD1. Germline lookup yields CDR1 SQVTM and CDR2 ANQGSEA. The CDR3 loop spans 13 amino acids. CDR3 sequence reads: CSVLDRGNAEAFF. The DNA for the CDR3 is TGCAGCGTTTTAGACAGGGGGAACGCTGAAGCTTTCTTT.

This clonotype was counted only a few times. The rearrangement uses TRBV6-1 and TRBJ1-2; D is undetermined. Trimming stripped 7 bases from V and 3 bases from J, with 12 bases between. The length of the CDR3 is 13 residues. Germline CDR1 reads MNHNS; CDR2 reads SASEGT. CDR3 sequence (DNA): TGTGCCAGCATTAGCGCCGGGTACTATGGCTACACCTTC. This encodes CASISAGYYGYTF.

This chain connects TRBV19 to TRBJ1-1; D not certain. Trimming stripped 5 bases from V and 8 bases from J, with 15 bases between. This CDR3 region has 13 residues. Germline V CDR1 and CDR2: LNHDA, SQIVND (reference sequence). The CDR3 DNA follows: TGTGCCAGTAGTTTTATTATTGAGCAAGAAGCTTTCTTT. Residues: CASSFIIEQEAFF.

J is TRBJ2-2 and V is TRBV29-1; 8 nucleotides match TRBD1. Germline CDR1 is SQVTM and CDR2 is ANQGSEA. Trimming cost V 8 bases and J 3 bases; bases outside gene matches: 11. The CDR3 is 15 amino acids. The CDR3 DNA reads as TGCAGCCCCCAGCAGGGGGCGAGGGACACCGGGGAGCTGTTTTTT. It translates to CSPQQGARDTGELFF.

V and J are TRBV30 and TRBJ2-7; TRBD2 agrees at 9 bases. The CDR3 runs to 12 residues. Germline V gene data show CDR1 as GTSNPN and CDR2 as SVGIG (reference sequence). Trimming cost V 4 bases and J 5 bases; bases outside gene matches: 3. The CDR3 is CAWTRTSDEQYF. The CDR3, as DNA: TGTGCCTGGACGAGGACTAGCGACGAGCAGTACTTC.